These 9 T cell receptor beta chains were all obtained from the same sample, sequenced in a study of CD8 T cells in ankylosing spondylitis. The study, taken as a whole, reports: A TCR beta motif made of fewer than 10 highly homologous variants seemed typical of ankylosing spondylitis blood.

Their antigens are not known. In TCRdb, the 5' RACE reads were re-called with MiXCR into one record per CDR3 protein. This sample has about 220,000 distinct CDR3 sequences, with 5.5% to 7.5% found just once. The sequencing sample was made of blood, either unsorted or a sorted T cell fraction (not recorded which). These receptors all stem from a male donor with ankylosing spondylitis.

This clonotype occurred a few times. This chain connects TRBV4-1 to TRBJ2-4; D is unresolved. Germline V lookup: CDR1 MGHRA, CDR2 YSYEKL. This CDR3 contains 15 residues. V was cut by 4 bases and J by 2 bases, with 12 bases left in between. In nucleotides, the CDR3 is TGCGCCAGCAGCCTAATCTGGGATTCCAAAAACATTCAGTACTTC. This encodes CASSLIWDSKNIQYF.

The chain has TRBV5-1 and TRBJ1-4; D may be TRBD1 (5 bases). The CDR3 length is 14 residues. Germline V lookup: CDR1 SGHRS, CDR2 YFSETQ. V was trimmed by 4 bases and J by 5 bases, leaving 12 bases between them. The CDR3 nucleotides are TGCGCCAGCAGCCCCTGGGCAGGGAATGAAAAACTGTTTTTT. Translating it yields CASSPWAGNEKLFF.

This clonotype has at least ten counts. The chain joins TRBV2 to TRBJ1-3; 7 bases match TRBD1. Looked up from germline, CDR1 is SNHLY and CDR2 is FYNNEI. This CDR3 region has 16 residues. V lost 2 bases to trimming and J lost 1 base; unmatched junction nucleotides: 5. CDR3 sequence: CASSEYHRGSGNTIYF. The CDR3 DNA reads as TGTGCCAGCAGTGAATATCACAGGGGATCTGGAAACACCATATATTTT.

This clonotype was detected a few times. The CDR3 spells CASTTDGVTEAFF. CDR3 bases: TGTGCCAGCACTACAGACGGGGTCACTGAAGCTTTCTTT. The genes are TRBV18 and TRBJ1-1; D unclear. V gave up 8 bases and J gave up 4 bases, with 14 bases separating them. The CDR3 is made up of 13 amino acids. The germline V gene encodes CDR1 KGHSH and CDR2 LQKENI.

This clonotype was counted ten times or more. J is TRBJ1-1 and V is TRBV5-6; no definite D call. Germline V gene lookup returns CDR1 SGHDT and CDR2 YYEEEE. Trimming stripped 2 bases from V and 11 bases from J, with 10 bases between. This CDR3 has 11 residues. The CDR3 DNA follows: TGTGCCAGCAGCTTACACAGTTCGGCTTTCTTT. Translation: CASSLHSSAFF.

In its sample, this clonotype was seen many times. This chain joins TRBV4-2 and TRBJ1-1; TRBD1 might be the D (5 bases). Germline V gene data show CDR1 as LGHNA and CDR2 as YNFKEQ. This CDR3 has 15 residues. V dropped 3 bases and J dropped 0 bases, with 11 bases sitting between them. The CDR3 reads CASSQGTRMNTEAFF. The CDR3 DNA reads as TGTGCCAGCAGCCAGGGGACCCGCATGAACACTGAAGCTTTCTTT.

This clonotype came up many times. The V gene is TRBV29-1, the J gene TRBJ2-1; D is possibly TRBD2 (6 bases). CDR1 is SQVTM, CDR2 ANQGSEA, per germline. The CDR3 extends over 16 amino acids. Trimming cost V 0 bases and J 9 bases, with 21 bases left between them. This chain's CDR3 is CSVEDRSGLSHGEQFF. DNA for the CDR3: TGCAGCGTTGAAGATCGGAGCGGGTTGAGTCATGGTGAGCAGTTCTTC.

The rearrangement joins TRBV6-5 to TRBJ1-6; 7 positions match TRBD1. This CDR3 spans 17 amino acids. The ends lost 2 bases at V and 9 bases at J; junction bases unmatched: 13. The germline V gene has CDR1 MNHEY and CDR2 SVGAGI. CDR3 region: CASSYRGRVSRSSPLHF. The CDR3, as DNA: TGTGCCAGCAGTTACAGGGGGCGGGTGTCAAGGAGTTCACCCCTCCACTTT.

This clonotype was counted between two and nine times. The genes are TRBV5-5 and TRBJ2-3, with D perhaps matching TRBD2 (6 bases). Trimming pared 4 bases from V and 4 bases from J, leaving 13 bases between. This CDR3 contains 14 residues. Germline V gives CDR1 SGHKS, CDR2 YYEKEE (reference sequence). CDR3 sequence: CASSIGGIADTQYF. CDR3 DNA: TGTGCCAGCAGCATTGGGGGGATCGCAGATACGCAGTATTTT.